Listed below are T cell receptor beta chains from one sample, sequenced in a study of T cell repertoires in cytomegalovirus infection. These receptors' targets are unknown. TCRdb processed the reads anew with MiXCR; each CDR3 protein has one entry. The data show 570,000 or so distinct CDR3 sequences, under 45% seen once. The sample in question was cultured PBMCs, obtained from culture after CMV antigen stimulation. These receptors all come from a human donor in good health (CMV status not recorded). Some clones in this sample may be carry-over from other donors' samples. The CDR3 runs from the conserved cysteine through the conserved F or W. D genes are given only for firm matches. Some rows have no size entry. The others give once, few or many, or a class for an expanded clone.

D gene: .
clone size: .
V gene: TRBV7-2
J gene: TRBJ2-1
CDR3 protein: CASSLWGQGNEQFF
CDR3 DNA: TGTGCCAGCAGCTTATGGGGCCAGGGGAATGAGCAGTTCTTC

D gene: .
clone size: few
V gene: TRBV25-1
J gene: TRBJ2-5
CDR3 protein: CASRPRGSRETQYF
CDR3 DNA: TGTGCCAGCAGACCACGGGGGTCACGAGAGACCCAGTACTTC

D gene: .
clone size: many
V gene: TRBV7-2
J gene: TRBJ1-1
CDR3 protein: CASSIDRMNTEAFF
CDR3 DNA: TGTGCCAGCAGCATAGACAGGATGAACACTGAAGCTTTCTTT

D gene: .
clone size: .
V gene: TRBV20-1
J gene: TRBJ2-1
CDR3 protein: CSAREVSEQFF
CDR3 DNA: TGCAGTGCTAGAGAGGTGTCTGAGCAGTTCTTC

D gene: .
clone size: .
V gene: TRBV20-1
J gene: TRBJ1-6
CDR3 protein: CSARTQTAYNSPLHF
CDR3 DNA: TGCAGTGCTAGAACCCAAACAGCTTATAATTCACCCCTCCACTTT

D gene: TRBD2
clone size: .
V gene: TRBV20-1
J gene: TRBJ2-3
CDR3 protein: CSARVWTSGATDTQYF
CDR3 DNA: TGCAGTGCTAGAGTTTGGACTAGCGGGGCCACAGATACGCAGTATTTT

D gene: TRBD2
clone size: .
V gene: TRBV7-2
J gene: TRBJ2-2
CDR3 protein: CASSLVAGGNTGELFF
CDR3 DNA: TGTGCCAGCAGCTTAGTAGCGGGGGGGAACACCGGGGAGCTGTTTTTT

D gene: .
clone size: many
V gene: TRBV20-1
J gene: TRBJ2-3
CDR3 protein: CSASGSTDTQYF
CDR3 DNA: TGCAGTGCTAGTGGAAGCACAGATACGCAGTATTTT

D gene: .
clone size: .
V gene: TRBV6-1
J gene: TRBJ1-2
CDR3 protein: CASSESGNLNYGYTF
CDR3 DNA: TGTGCCAGCAGTGAATCTGGGAACTTAAACTATGGCTACACCTTC

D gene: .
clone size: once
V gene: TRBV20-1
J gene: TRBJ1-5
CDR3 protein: CSATEWGYSNQPQHF
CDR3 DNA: TGCAGTGCTACCGAGTGGGGTTATAGCAATCAGCCCCAGCATTTT

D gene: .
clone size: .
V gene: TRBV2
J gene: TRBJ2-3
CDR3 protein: CASSFELKLTQYF
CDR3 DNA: TGTGCCAGCAGTTTCGAGCTCAAGCTTACGCAGTATTTT

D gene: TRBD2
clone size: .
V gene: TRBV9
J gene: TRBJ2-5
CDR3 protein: CASSPGLDKETQYF
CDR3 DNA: TGTGCCAGCAGCCCCGGACTAGACAAGGAGACCCAGTACTTC

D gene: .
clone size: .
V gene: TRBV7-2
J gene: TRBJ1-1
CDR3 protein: CASSQRTLTEAFF
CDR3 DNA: TGTGCCAGCAGCCAGAGGACTCTCACTGAAGCTTTCTTT

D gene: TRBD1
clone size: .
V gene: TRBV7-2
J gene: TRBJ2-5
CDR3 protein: CASSLGPGGQGTQYF
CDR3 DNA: TGTGCCAGCAGCTTAGGGCCCGGTGGACAGGGGACCCAGTACTTC

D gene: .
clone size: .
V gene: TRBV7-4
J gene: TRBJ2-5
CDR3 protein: CASSPKRVGRETQYF
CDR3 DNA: TGTGCCAGCAGCCCAAAGAGGGTCGGTCGGGAGACCCAGTACTTC

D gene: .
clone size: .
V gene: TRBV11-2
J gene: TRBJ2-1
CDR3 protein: CASAGFNGHSEQFF
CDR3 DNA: TGTGCCAGCGCGGGGTTCAATGGTCACAGTGAGCAGTTCTTC

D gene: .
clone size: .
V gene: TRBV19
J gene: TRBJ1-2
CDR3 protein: CASSIGGTNYGYTF
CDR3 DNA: TGTGCCAGTAGTATAGGGGGAACGAACTATGGCTACACCTTC

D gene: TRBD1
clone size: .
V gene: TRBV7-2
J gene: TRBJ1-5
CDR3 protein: CASSLRDRRWGQPQHF
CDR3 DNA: TGTGCCAGCAGCCTGAGGGACAGGCGTTGGGGTCAGCCCCAGCATTTT

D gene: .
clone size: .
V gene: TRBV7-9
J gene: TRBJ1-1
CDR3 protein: CATLPPRAIGRAFF
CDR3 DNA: TGTGCCACTCTCCCCCCCCGGGCCATAGGGAGAGCTTTCTTT

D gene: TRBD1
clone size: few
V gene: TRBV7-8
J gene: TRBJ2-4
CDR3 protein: CASSLSPWTGGSVSKNIQYF
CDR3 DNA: TGTGCCAGCAGCTTATCTCCATGGACAGGGGGCTCGGTTTCCAAAAACATTCAGTACTTC

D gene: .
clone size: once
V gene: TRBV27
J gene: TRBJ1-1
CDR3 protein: CASSLQGPKEAFF
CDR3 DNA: TGTGCCAGCAGTCTACAGGGTCCTAAAGAAGCTTTCTTT

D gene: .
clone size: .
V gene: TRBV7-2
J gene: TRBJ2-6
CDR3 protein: CASSPPGMISGANVLTF
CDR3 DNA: TGTGCCAGCAGTCCACCGGGGATGATCTCTGGGGCCAACGTCCTGACTTTC

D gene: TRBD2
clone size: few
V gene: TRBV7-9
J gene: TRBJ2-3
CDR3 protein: CASSLGTSTTDTQYF
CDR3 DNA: TGTGCCAGCAGCTTAGGGACTAGTACCACAGATACGCAGTATTTT

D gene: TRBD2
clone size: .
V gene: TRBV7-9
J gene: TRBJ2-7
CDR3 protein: CASSPSGGQKYF
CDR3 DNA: TGTGCCAGCAGCCCCAGCGGGGGTCAGAAGTACTTC

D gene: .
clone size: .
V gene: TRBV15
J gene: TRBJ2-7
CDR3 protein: CATSRDIRGNYEQYF
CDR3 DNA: TGTGCCACCAGCAGAGATATAAGGGGGAACTACGAGCAGTACTTC

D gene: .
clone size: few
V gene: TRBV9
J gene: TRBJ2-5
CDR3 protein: CASSVAAFQETQYF
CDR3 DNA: TGTGCCAGCAGCGTAGCAGCATTTCAAGAGACCCAGTACTTC

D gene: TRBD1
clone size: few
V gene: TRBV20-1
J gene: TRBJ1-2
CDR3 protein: CSALPGQGFSIYGYTF
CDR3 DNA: TGCAGTGCTCTACCGGGACAGGGCTTTTCTATCTATGGCTACACCTTC

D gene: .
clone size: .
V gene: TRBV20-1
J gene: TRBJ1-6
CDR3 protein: CSATGTGGPLHF
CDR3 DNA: TGCAGTGCTACCGGGACCGGAGGTCCCCTCCACTTT

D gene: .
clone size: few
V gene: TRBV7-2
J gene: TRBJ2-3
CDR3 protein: CASSLVGEGLGTQYF
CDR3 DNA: TGTGCCAGCAGCTTAGTGGGAGAAGGGCTCGGGACGCAGTATTTT